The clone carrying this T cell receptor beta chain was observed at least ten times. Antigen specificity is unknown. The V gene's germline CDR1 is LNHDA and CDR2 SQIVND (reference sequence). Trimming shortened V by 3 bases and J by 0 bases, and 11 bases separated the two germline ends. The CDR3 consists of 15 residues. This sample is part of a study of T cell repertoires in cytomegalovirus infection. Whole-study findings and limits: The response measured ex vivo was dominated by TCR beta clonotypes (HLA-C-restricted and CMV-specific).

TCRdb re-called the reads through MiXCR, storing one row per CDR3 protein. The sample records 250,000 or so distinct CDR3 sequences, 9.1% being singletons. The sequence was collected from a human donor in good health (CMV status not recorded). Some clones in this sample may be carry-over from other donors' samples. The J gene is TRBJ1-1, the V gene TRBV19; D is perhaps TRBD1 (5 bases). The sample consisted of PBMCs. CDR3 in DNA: TGTGCCAGTAGTATTTGGGGGACCATGAACACTGAAGCTTTCTTT. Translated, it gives CASSIWGTMNTEAFF.